This T cell receptor (beta chain) emerged from a study of blood T cells in healthy people across ages. Donors ranged from about 6 to 90 years old and were healthy Caucasians in Russia. No fewer than 6 million PBMCs went into each sample. It was with a sample-barcoded 5' primer and a J-beta primer mix that a second PCR of about 6 to 11 cycles was run. Each sample yielded at least 2.5 million CDR3-containing paired-end reads. TCRdb used MiXCR to reprocess the 5' RACE reads, holding one entry per CDR3 protein. The table includes some 1.4 million distinct CDR3 sequences, 40% to 50% detected once. V lost 6 bases, J lost 3 bases, and 18 bases lay in between. The CDR3 is 15 residues long. CDR1 and CDR2 (germline): SGHRS, YFSETQ. This clonotype has more than one count but fewer than ten.

Sequencing input: blood. The chain joins TRBV5-1 to TRBJ1-1, with D tentatively TRBD1 (5 bases). This clonotype originated in a woman under 30 in good health. For the CDR3, the DNA is TGCGCCAGCAACTGGGCAGGGACCACCCACACTGAAGCTTTCTTT. Protein: CASNWAGTTHTEAFF.